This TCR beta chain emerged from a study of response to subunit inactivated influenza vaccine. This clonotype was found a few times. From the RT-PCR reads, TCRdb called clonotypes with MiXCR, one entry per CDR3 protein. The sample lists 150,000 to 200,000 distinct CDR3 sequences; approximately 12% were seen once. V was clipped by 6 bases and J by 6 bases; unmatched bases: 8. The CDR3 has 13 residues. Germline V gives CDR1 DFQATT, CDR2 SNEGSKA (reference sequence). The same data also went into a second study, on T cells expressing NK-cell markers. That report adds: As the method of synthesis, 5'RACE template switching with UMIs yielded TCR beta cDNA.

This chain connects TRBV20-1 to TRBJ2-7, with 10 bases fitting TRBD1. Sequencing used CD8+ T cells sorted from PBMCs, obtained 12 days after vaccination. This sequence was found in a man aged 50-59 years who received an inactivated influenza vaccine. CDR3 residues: CSATSGTGVEQYF. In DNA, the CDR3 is TGCAGTGCAACTTCGGGGACAGGGGTCGAGCAGTACTTC.